These 10 T cell receptor beta chains originate from one sample sequenced in a study of beta chain features in type 1 diabetes. Study-level points and caveats: In all four CD4+ subsets, TCRB CDR3 length was significantly, moderately reduced in type 1 diabetes.

No antigen has been identified for these receptors. Since all of the isolated RNA was reverse transcribed, expressed TCRB transcripts were what got sequenced. Clones were sequenced by immunoSEQ multiplex PCR, and TCRdb holds only the in-frame ones, with some missing. Found here are some 660,000 clones, about 14% of them singletons; the top ten hold 0.03% to 0.045%. Sequencing used naive CD4+ T cells from blood. These receptors were collected from a man aged 18-30 years with type 1 diabetes.

V and J are TRBV19 and TRBJ2-5, with D perhaps matching TRBD1 (6 bases). V gave up 5 bases and J gave up 7 bases, with 20 bases separating them. The germline V gene has CDR1 LNHDA and CDR2 SQIVND (reference sequence). The CDR3 length is 15 residues. CDR3 nucleotide sequence: TGTGCCAGTAGTCAAAGGCTACCGGAAGGGGGGACCCAGTACTTC. Its protein product is CASSQRLPEGGTQYF.

Only a few counts were recorded for this clone. This sequence joins TRBV5-4 and TRBJ2-1, with 8 bases matching TRBD1. This CDR3 has 15 residues. CDR1 is SGHNT, CDR2 YYREEE, per germline (reference sequence). V dropped 0 bases and J dropped 8; count of bases not matched to a gene: 7. The CDR3 sequence: CASSLGGRGQDEQFF. The CDR3 DNA follows: TGTGCCAGCAGCTTGGGGGGCAGGGGGCAGGATGAGCAGTTCTTC.

Here the CDR3 DNA reads TGTGCCAGCAGCCGGCCTCGAATATGCAATCAGCCCCAGCATTTT. Its translation: CASSRPRICNQPQHF. The genes are TRBV14 and TRBJ1-5, with D unclear. The CDR3 is 15 amino acids. Trimming removed 4 bases at V and 2 bases at J, with 12 bases between. Germline loops: CDR1 SGHDN, CDR2 FVKESK.

The V and J genes are TRBV5-4 and TRBJ2-5; a weak D match, TRBD1 (6 bases). V was cut by 2 bases and J by 1 base, with 9 bases left in between. The germline V gene has CDR1 SGHNT and CDR2 YYREEE (reference sequence). There are 14 residues in the CDR3. Here the CDR3 DNA reads TGTGCCAGCAGCTTCGCAGGGGCCCAAGAGACCCAGTACTTC. Translated: CASSFAGAQETQYF.

The chain recombines TRBV19 with TRBJ1-5; 11 bases agree with TRBD1. The CDR3 extends over 17 amino acids. J lost 0 bases, V lost 5 bases, and 6 bases had no gene match. Germline V gene sequence: CDR1 LNHDA, CDR2 SQIVND (reference sequence). DNA of the CDR3: TGTGCCAGTAGTGGGACAGGGGGATGGATTAGCAATCAGCCCCAGCATTTT. Its translation: CASSGTGGWISNQPQHF.

This chain links TRBV30 with TRBJ2-5; TRBD1 might be the D (5 bases). The CDR3 has 13 amino acids. V was trimmed by 1 base and J by 2 bases, leaving 8 bases between them. Germline V CDR1 and CDR2: GTSNPN, SVGIG (reference sequence). The DNA for the CDR3 is TGTGCCTGGAGTGCGCAGGGACAAGAGACCCAGTACTTC. Residues: CAWSAQGQETQYF.

Concerning this clone itself: A read error may produce the germline difference seen at one junction end. This chain links TRBV6-1 with TRBJ2-1, with D possibly TRBD2 on 6 matching bases. This CDR3 is built from 15 residues. In germline, CDR1 is MNHNS, CDR2 SASEGT. DNA of the CDR3: TGTGCCAGCAGGGAAGGGGAGGACTCCTACAATGAGCAGTTCTTC. It encodes CASREGEDSYNEQFF.

This clone was observed a handful of times. Mismatch with germline at one junction end may stem from a read error. The chain joins TRBV4-1 to TRBJ1-5; D may be TRBD1 (6 bases). The germline V gene encodes CDR1 MGHRA and CDR2 YSYEKL. CDR3 length: 15 residues. The DNA for the CDR3 is TGCGCCAGCAGCCAAGTCACAGGGACAAATCAACCCCAGCATTTT. Translated, it gives CASSQVTGTNQPQHF.

This chain joins TRBV7-3 and TRBJ1-1; D possibly corresponds to TRBD1 (6 bases). Germline V lookup: CDR1 SGHTA, CDR2 FQGTGA. The germline V and J ends were trimmed by 6 bases and 1 base, with 9 bases remaining between them. The CDR3 has 13 amino acids. CDR3 loop: CASSIQGNTEAFF. CDR3 nucleotides: TGTGCCAGCAGTATACAGGGGAACACTGAAGCTTTCTTT.

This clone showed up just a few times. The limits of the CDR3 on the DNA are not certain, so only TCRdb's listed CDR3 is given. The V call is TRBV6-5, the J call TRBJ1-2; TRBD1, the D gene given by the table, was not confirmed from the DNA. The CDR3 is 15 residues long, ends included. CDR1 is MNHEY, CDR2 SVGAGI, per germline. CDR3 protein: CASSTSTGSTYGYTF.